Sequencing of this T cell receptor beta chain was carried out in a study of blood T cell repertoires in COVID-19 (dated by TCRdb to 2020 to 2021). Looking at the study overall: Samples covering the acute and convalescent phases of COVID-19 were provided by collaborators in the United States, Italy and Spain. The prospective study material was composed of cDNA or gDNA derived from T cells, B-cell-depleted T cells, or PBMCs. The dataset comprised deeply sampled blood TCRbeta repertoires from subjects exposed to, actively infected with, or recovered from COVID-19. The repertoires were made available in a free public database intended to serve as a resource for research on the immune response to SARS-CoV-2. Samples were obtained from the ongoing ImmuneRACE study (first 160 participants) and from about 1,300 subjects provided by 6 global collaborators. Sample metadata almost always included a de-identified subject ID, COVID-19 status, age in years and sex. Where available, HLA class I and class II types were taken from metadata supplied by the sample provider and were not determined by assay-based typing. The paper's findings and limits, for the study overall: Clinical and demographic metadata were provided uncurated, with the amount varying by source and participant.

In the germline V gene, CDR1 corresponds to SGDLS and CDR2 to YYNGEE. From V the trimming removes 0 bases and from J it removes 1 base, while the gene matches leave 7 bases of the junction unaccounted for. The CDR3 measures 17 amino acids from cysteine to phenylalanine. Only CDR3 DNA remains: 51 bases, in frame from the first base. TCRbeta CDR3 regions were amplified from genomic DNA using the immunoSEQ Assay, a bias-controlled multiplex PCR. The authors processed their data as follows. Nucleated cell counts per sample were estimated from amplification of reference gene primers within the assay. To quantify the absolute abundance of each unique TCRbeta CDR3 rearrangement, sequence reads were collapsed and filtered. Productive Simpson clonality was computed per sample as the square root of Simpson's diversity index over productive rearrangements. This is the immuneACCESS table as TCRdb keeps it, with only in-frame sequences that have V and J called. A part of the clones is gone; compared with another copy, unresolved V genes explain less than half, and the rest is unexplained. That table is the source of V, J and clone size, and D and trimming were worked out from the DNA. In all, the sample holds some 29,000 clones, and about 88% of those were seen once. 9% to 10% of the sample belongs to the ten largest clones.

Of note for this clone: It lacks a known antigen. No qualities accompany the bases; no much larger clone lies one base away.

Each collaborating institution followed its own protocols to collect whole blood in K2EDTA tubes. For TCRbeta analysis, collaborator samples were shipped as frozen whole blood, as isolated PBMCs, or as DNA extracted from either sample type. Recombination linked TRBV9 to TRBJ2-3; 8 middle bases align to TRBD1. The sequenced sample consisted of peripheral blood. This TCR derives from a human donor in a cohort sampled during active COVID-19. CDR3 reads: CASSVGASRGRTDTQYF. Here is the DNA: TGTGCCAGCAGCGTAGGGGCTTCCAGGGGGCGCACAGATACGCAGTATTTT.